These 29 T cell receptor beta chains came from one sample sequenced in a study of patients and donors after allogeneic stem cell transplantation. One entry per CDR3 protein, called by TCRdb with MiXCR from the RT-PCR reads. The sample records roughly 880,000 distinct CDR3 sequences, roughly 18% being singletons. The sample comprised blood, either unsorted or a sorted T cell fraction (not recorded which). The receptors stem from a human donor who was either an allogeneic HSCT recipient or a stem cell or donor lymphocyte infusion donor (not recorded which). It is not recorded whose cells these are; they may come from a transplant donor.

The rearrangement joins TRBV7-9 to TRBJ2-7, with D uncertain. CDR1 is SEHNR, CDR2 FQNEAQ, per germline (reference sequence). This CDR3 spans 11 amino acids. Trimming removed 4 bases at V and 5 bases at J, with 6 bases between. The CDR3 DNA reads TGTGCCAGCAGCTCCAACCACGAGCAGTACTTC. Translation gives CASSSNHEQYF.

The chain combines TRBV15 with TRBJ2-3; 10 nucleotides line up with TRBD2. This CDR3 comprises 17 residues. Trimming cost V 5 bases and J 0 bases; bases outside gene matches: 8. Germline V CDR1 and CDR2: LNHNV, YYDKDF (reference sequence). The CDR3 spells CATSVPGLAPSTDTQYF. The CDR3 DNA reads as TGTGCCACCAGCGTTCCGGGACTAGCGCCTAGCACAGATACGCAGTATTTT.

This clonotype was found a few times. This chain connects TRBV5-1 to TRBJ1-1; 8 bases are a match to TRBD1. Trimming at V came to 3 bases and at J to 11 bases, leaving 15 bases not matched to a gene. The CDR3 has 15 amino acids. Germline CDR1 reads SGHRS; CDR2 reads YFSETQ. The CDR3 here is CASSWFGQGTLSAFF. Written as DNA, the CDR3 is TGCGCCAGCAGCTGGTTCGGACAGGGAACGTTAAGTGCTTTCTTT.

CDR3 region: CASRRTGVSEAFF. CDR3 in DNA: TGTGCCAGCCGACGGACAGGGGTGTCTGAAGCTTTCTTT. The rearrangement uses TRBV6-1 and TRBJ1-1; 9 bases map to TRBD1. This CDR3 is built from 13 residues. The germline CDR1 and CDR2 sequences are MNHNS and SASEGT. V gave up 8 bases and J gave up 6 bases; unmatched junction bases: 7.

This clonotype was counted a few times. The V gene is TRBV2, the J gene TRBJ1-5; possibly TRBD1 for D (5 bases). This CDR3 contains 14 residues. Germline loops: CDR1 SNHLY, CDR2 FYNNEI. The V end lost 2 bases, the J end lost 5 bases, and 10 bases lay between the germline ends. DNA for the CDR3: TGTGCCAGCAGTGAATGGTGGGGGGATCAGCCCCAGCATTTT. It codes for CASSEWWGDQPQHF.

The chain links TRBV27 to TRBJ2-1, with D maybe TRBD1 (5 bases). V lost 3 bases, J lost 4 bases, and 13 bases lay in between. The germline gives CDR1 MNHEY, CDR2 SMNVEV (reference sequence). This CDR3 contains 15 residues. This CDR3 is CASSFGPDSYNEQFF. The CDR3 coding sequence is TGTGCCAGCAGTTTCGGCCCCGACAGTTACAATGAGCAGTTCTTC.

The chain employs TRBV11-2 and TRBJ2-6, with D uncertain. Germline CDR1 SGHAT, CDR2 FQNNGV. V dropped 3 bases and J dropped 0 bases, with 15 bases sitting between them. This CDR3 comprises 18 residues. This chain's CDR3 is CASSLIVGRGSGANVLTF. The CDR3 DNA follows: TGTGCCAGCAGCTTGATAGTAGGCCGAGGCTCTGGGGCCAACGTCCTGACTTTC.

This clonotype was detected many times. The V call is TRBV12-3 or TRBV12-4, the J call TRBJ1-5; 7 positions match TRBD1. This CDR3 has 17 residues. The V segment lost 6 bases and the J segment 3 bases; nucleotides outside the gene matches: 14. The CDR3: CASREWTGTKSNQPQHF. The CDR3 bases are TGTGCCAGCAGAGAATGGACAGGCACAAAATCCAATCAGCCCCAGCATTTT.

The chain combines TRBV10-3 with TRBJ2-7; 7 bases align to TRBD1. The CDR3 loop spans 12 amino acids. The V segment lost 10 bases and the J segment 1 base; nucleotides outside the gene matches: 4. CDR1 is ENHRY and CDR2 is SYGVKD in the germline V gene. The CDR3 reads CATRDRSYEQYF. The CDR3 DNA reads TGTGCCACGAGGGACAGATCCTACGAGCAGTACTTC.

In its sample, this clonotype was seen a few times. The chain couples TRBV7-2 to TRBJ1-2; D is possibly TRBD1 (6 bases). This CDR3 region has 14 residues. Per germline, CDR1 SGHTA and CDR2 FQGNSA. Trimming removed 3 bases at V and 4 bases at J, with 12 bases between. This CDR3 is CASSLGGPAYGYTF. The CDR3 DNA sequence: TGTGCCAGCAGCTTGGGGGGCCCCGCCTATGGCTACACCTTC.

This clonotype has just a few counts. The CDR3 protein is CASSLGTSLNNEQFF. The CDR3 region has the DNA TGTGCCAGCAGCTTGGGGACTAGTCTTAACAATGAGCAGTTCTTC. The chain joins TRBV5-5 to TRBJ2-1, with 7 bases matching TRBD2. J lost 5 bases, V lost 0 bases, and 5 bases had no gene match. This CDR3 is built from 15 residues. Germline V gene data show CDR1 as SGHKS and CDR2 as YYEKEE (reference sequence).

The chain recombines TRBV12-3 or TRBV12-4 with TRBJ1-5; possibly TRBD1 for D (5 bases). The CDR3 loop spans 15 amino acids. Trimming pared 8 bases from V and 2 bases from J, leaving 16 bases between. CDR3: CASATQGSGNQPQHF. DNA for the CDR3: TGTGCCAGCGCTACTCAGGGTTCGGGCAATCAGCCCCAGCATTTT.

The chain carries TRBV7-2 and TRBJ2-3; weak D call: TRBD1 (5 bases). Per germline, CDR1 SGHTA and CDR2 FQGNSA. This CDR3 is built from 13 residues. Trimming removed 10 bases at V and 0 bases at J, with 11 bases between. CDR3 coding DNA: TGTGCCACGGACACCCTAAGCACAGATACGCAGTATTTT. Encoded protein: CATDTLSTDTQYF.

The chain employs TRBV29-1 and TRBJ1-1; no clear D gene. V lost 6 bases and J lost 1, with 15 bases in between. Germline V lookup: CDR1 SQVTM, CDR2 ANQGSEA. The CDR3 runs 14 residues. The CDR3 spells CSVARRVQNTEAFF. CDR3 nucleotides: TGCAGCGTCGCCCGTAGGGTCCAGAACACTGAAGCTTTCTTT.

The J gene is TRBJ2-7, the V gene TRBV29-1, with 8 bases lining up with TRBD2. CDR3 length: 14 residues. V gave up 4 bases and J gave up 2 bases; unmatched junction bases: 7. CDR1 is SQVTM and CDR2 is ANQGSEA in the germline V gene. DNA of the CDR3: TGCAGCGTTGCAGTTCGGGGGGGAACCTACGAGCAGTACTTC. Its protein is CSVAVRGGTYEQYF.

The rearrangement links TRBV20-1 to TRBJ1-6; D not certain. The CDR3 totals 13 residues. The V end lost 3 bases, the J end lost 5 bases, and 8 bases lay between the germline ends. In germline, CDR1 is DFQATT, CDR2 SNEGSKA (reference sequence). In DNA, the CDR3 is TGCAGTGCTAGGAGACCGGATAATTCACCCCTCCACTTT. It codes for CSARRPDNSPLHF.

This rearrangement joins TRBV10-1 to TRBJ2-6; D uncertain. This CDR3 is built from 14 residues. Trimming removed 6 bases at V and 4 bases at J, with 10 bases between. CDR1 and CDR2 from the germline V gene are WNHNN and SYGVQD (reference sequence). This CDR3 reads CASREMGGANVLTF. In nucleotides, the CDR3 is TGCGCCAGCAGGGAGATGGGGGGGGCCAACGTCCTGACTTTC.

The chain couples TRBV6-5 to TRBJ1-2; unclear D gene. The V gene's germline CDR1 is MNHEY and CDR2 SVGAGI. Trimming shortened V by 0 bases and J by 4 bases, and 15 bases separated the two germline ends. The CDR3 has 16 residues. CDR3: CASSYSEGTLGYGYTF. CDR3 sequence (DNA): TGTGCCAGCAGTTACTCGGAGGGTACCCTGGGCTATGGCTACACCTTC.

The chain uses TRBV27 and TRBJ1-1; D is possibly TRBD1 (6 bases). V lost 5 bases, J lost 2 bases, and 15 bases lay in between. Germline V lookup: CDR1 MNHEY, CDR2 SMNVEV (reference sequence). The CDR3 covers 15 residues. As DNA, the CDR3 is TGTGCCAGCAGTGCCGCAGGGGCACTAAACACTGAAGCTTTCTTT. Translating gives CASSAAGALNTEAFF.

The chain has TRBV5-1 and TRBJ2-1; the D gene is possibly TRBD1 (6 bases). The germline V and J ends were trimmed by 0 bases and 8 bases, with 15 bases remaining between them. CDR3 length: 15 residues. Germline values: CDR1 SGHRS, CDR2 YFSETQ. The CDR3: CASSLGLQGTHEQFF. The CDR3 DNA sequence: TGCGCCAGCAGCTTGGGTCTTCAGGGGACCCATGAGCAGTTCTTC.

This clonotype was seen repeatedly, ten times or more. V usage is TRBV3-1 and J usage is TRBJ1-6; 7 bases align to TRBD1. The V gene's germline CDR1 is LGHDT and CDR2 YNNKEL (reference sequence). Losses at the gene ends were 4 bases for V and 2 bases for J; bases not matched to a gene: 5. The CDR3 spans 16 residues. For the CDR3, the DNA is TGTGCCAGCAGCCTCTCGACAGGGCCCTATAATTCACCCCTCCACTTT. It translates to CASSLSTGPYNSPLHF.

V is TRBV5-6 and J is TRBJ2-7; D perhaps matches TRBD1 (5 bases). V lost 4 bases and J 4 bases, leaving 15 bases between the germline ends. This CDR3 is 14 amino acids long. Germline V lookup: CDR1 SGHDT, CDR2 YYEEEE. CDR3 loop: CASSARPGRYEQYF. CDR3 nucleotide sequence: TGTGCCAGCAGCGCACGACCAGGGCGGTACGAGCAGTACTTC.

The chain employs TRBV20-1 and TRBJ1-1; no definite D call. With 0 bases removed from V and 1 base from J, the gap between germline ends came to 6 bases. The V gene's germline CDR1 is DFQATT and CDR2 SNEGSKA (reference sequence). This CDR3 contains 13 residues. CDR3 region: CSARESSNTEAFF. The CDR3 region has the DNA TGCAGTGCTAGAGAATCCTCGAACACTGAAGCTTTCTTT.

This clonotype was seen a few times. This chain joins TRBV7-9 and TRBJ1-1; D possibly corresponds to TRBD1 (5 bases). Trimming cost V 4 bases and J 1 base, with 16 bases left between them. The CDR3 is made up of 16 amino acids. Germline V CDR1 and CDR2: SEHNR, FQNEAQ (reference sequence). The CDR3 sequence is CASSYSGTGGNTEAFF. The CDR3 DNA sequence: TGTGCCAGCAGCTATTCCGGGACCGGGGGGAACACTGAAGCTTTCTTT.

The chain is built from TRBV6-1 and TRBJ2-3, with no clear D. The CDR3 is 14 residues long. Germline V gene sequence: CDR1 MNHNS, CDR2 SASEGT. Trimming pared 2 bases from V and 2 bases from J, leaving 8 bases between. In DNA, the CDR3 is TGTGCCAGCAGTGAACACCGGGCCACAGATACGCAGTATTTT. This translates into CASSEHRATDTQYF.

This chain connects TRBV12-3 or TRBV12-4 to TRBJ2-7, with TRBD1 matching over 9 bases. V gave up 7 bases and J gave up 6 bases; unmatched junction bases: 13. This CDR3 is built from 15 residues. The DNA of the CDR3 is TGTGCCAGCAATACCGGACAGGGGACCATCAGCGAGCAGTACTTC. Amino acids: CASNTGQGTISEQYF.

This sequence joins TRBV12-3 or TRBV12-4 and TRBJ1-2, with 10 nucleotides matching TRBD1. CDR3 length equals 15 residues. The ends lost 4 bases at V and 5 bases at J; junction bases unmatched: 7. CDR3 loop: CASSSPGTGAYGYTF. The CDR3 nucleotides read TGTGCCAGCAGTTCACCCGGGACAGGGGCTTATGGCTACACCTTC.

The chain is built from TRBV5-1 and TRBJ2-3, with D perhaps given as TRBD1 or TRBD2 (5 bases each). CDR1 SGHRS and CDR2 YFSETQ come from the germline V gene. The CDR3 covers 14 residues. V shed 2 bases and J shed 2 bases, with 9 bases lying between them. CDR3 in DNA: TGCGCCAGCAGCTTCCCGGGACCCACAGATACGCAGTATTTT. Its protein product is CASSFPGPTDTQYF.

V usage is TRBV16 and J usage is TRBJ1-1; D gene uncertain. This CDR3 has 14 residues. Trimming left V 0 bases short and J 1 base short, with 6 bases between. The germline CDR1 and CDR2 sequences are KGHSY and FQNENV. In nucleotides, the CDR3 is TGTGCCAGCAGCCAATCTCACAGGAACACTGAAGCTTTCTTT. Its translation: CASSQSHRNTEAFF.